Included here is one T cell receptor beta chain sequence, with context. Its antigen is not identified. This sample is drawn from a study of T cell responses to AZD1222 COVID-19 vaccine. Study findings and constraints: Clonal diversity may have been underestimated in mostly white British donors. Spike-specific TCR repertoires showed rising breadth and depth after two AZD1222 doses. Baseline seropositivity characterized only six AZD1222 recipients. Repertoire sampling was restricted to post-peak T cell response timepoints.

Clones were sequenced by immunoSEQ multiplex PCR, and TCRdb holds only the in-frame ones, with some missing. The sample includes about 150,000 clones, 85% to 95% seen only once; the top ten take under 2.5%. CDR1 is SGHAT, CDR2 FQNNGV, per germline. V was cut by 2 bases and J by 8 bases, with 21 bases left in between. This CDR3 comprises 17 residues. Sequencing was performed on peripheral blood, taken on day 0 of AZD1222 vaccination. The rearrangement joins TRBV11-2 to TRBJ1-4, with TRBD1 as a possible D gene (5 bases). The source is an adult in good health. DNA of the CDR3: TGTGCCAGCAGCTTATACATCAGGGAGAGTTGGTCGGAAAAACTGTTTTTT. It yields the protein CASSLYIRESWSEKLFF.